Shown below are 25 T cell receptor beta chains from a single sample sequenced in a study of blood T cell dynamics during melanoma immunotherapy. TCRdb's table, derived via immunoSEQ multiplex PCR, lists solely in-frame clones and lacks some. This table holds over 6,500 clones, around three quarters found once. As to time point: pre-treatment baseline. Material: blood, obtained from a patient treated with checkpoint blockade. The receptors shown here come from a human donor with melanoma.

The genes are TRBV10-3 and TRBJ1-1; 10 bases match TRBD1. The CDR3 consists of 17 residues. V lost 0 bases and J lost 5; bases outside the gene matches: 9. The germline gives CDR1 ENHRY, CDR2 SYGVKD. CDR3 DNA sequence: TGTGCCATCAGTGAGTCACGGGACAGGGGCGGAGGGACTGAAGCTTTCTTT. As protein: CAISESRDRGGGTEAFF.

Only a few counts were recorded for this clone. The gene calls are TRBV9 and TRBJ1-5, with TRBD1 matching over 12 bases. J gave up 5 bases and V 10 bases, and 10 bases lay outside the gene matches. The CDR3 length is 15 residues. Germline CDR1 is SGDLS and CDR2 is YYNGEE. CDR3: CAALRDRGRDQPQHF. The CDR3 coding sequence is TGTGCCGCCCTTCGGGACAGGGGGCGCGATCAGCCCCAGCATTTT.

The chain has TRBV6-6 and TRBJ1-5; the D is unclear. The CDR3 has 14 residues. Trimming stripped 0 bases from V and 2 bases from J, with 5 bases between. Germline CDR1 reads MNHNY; CDR2 reads SVGAGI (reference sequence). The CDR3 nucleotides read TGTGCCAGCAGTTACTCAGAGGGCAATCAGCCCCAGCATTTT. Amino acid sequence: CASSYSEGNQPQHF.

The table lists this clone with a few counts. The chain links TRBV12-5 to TRBJ2-7; TRBD2 matches 9 bases. This CDR3 spans 15 amino acids. Germline V gene data show CDR1 as LGHNT and CDR2 as FRNRAP. Trimming took 3 bases from V and 2 from J; bases not matched to a gene: 5. CDR3 loop: CASGFIAGVAYEQYF. The CDR3 bases are TGTGCTAGTGGTTTCATAGCGGGGGTGGCCTACGAGCAGTACTTC.

V usage is TRBV7-9 and J usage is TRBJ2-2; TRBD2 agrees at 7 bases. Germline V gene sequence: CDR1 SEHNR, CDR2 FQNEAQ (reference sequence). The CDR3 is made up of 14 amino acids. With 5 bases clipped from V and 6 bases from J, the junction kept 6 bases outside the gene matches. The CDR3 region is CASSTRLAPGELFF. The CDR3 DNA sequence: TGTGCCAGCAGCACACGACTAGCTCCCGGGGAGCTGTTTTTT.

Concerning this clone: Other DNA sequences in the same sample also yield this CDR3. The chain carries TRBV5-1 and TRBJ2-5, with TRBD2 as a possible D gene (6 bases). CDR3 length: 15 residues. Germline CDR1 is SGHRS and CDR2 is YFSETQ. Trimming removed 2 bases at V and 5 bases at J, with 16 bases between. The CDR3 reads CASSLSGRSGETQYF. The CDR3 nucleotides are TGCGCCAGCAGCTTATCGGGTCGGAGCGGGGAGACCCAGTACTTC.

The chain's CDR3 is CASSLREVDQPQHF. The CDR3 nucleotides are TGTGCCAGCAGCTTGCGGGAAGTAGATCAGCCCCAGCATTTT. This chain joins TRBV7-6 and TRBJ1-5; no firm D call. Looked up from germline, CDR1 is SGHVS and CDR2 is FNYEAQ. V lost 3 bases and J lost 5, with 11 bases in between. The CDR3 is made up of 14 amino acids.

The V call is TRBV5-1, the J call TRBJ1-6; TRBD1 matches 7 bases. CDR1 is SGHRS and CDR2 is YFSETQ in the germline V gene. Trimming removed 6 bases from V and 8 bases from J; junction bases left unmatched: 8. The CDR3 runs to 14 residues. In DNA form, the CDR3 reads TGCGCCAGCACCAGGGACAGATTAGATTCACCCCTCCACTTT. It codes for CASTRDRLDSPLHF. Looking up the rest from reference TRBV5-1 and TRBJ1-6 gives the full variable domain: KAGVTQTPRYLIKTRGQQVTLSCSPISGHRSVSWYQQTPGQGLQFLFEYFSETQRNKGNFPGRFSGRQFSNSRSEMNVSTLELGDSALYLCASTRDRLDSPLHFGNGTRLTVT.

This chain links TRBV2 with TRBJ1-1; D is possibly TRBD1 (6 bases). The CDR3 is 12 residues long. Germline CDR1 SNHLY, CDR2 FYNNEI. Trimming stripped 4 bases from V and 5 bases from J, with 8 bases between. CDR3 sequence (DNA): TGTGCCAGCAGTGTACAGGGAACTGAAGCTTTCTTT. Encoded protein: CASSVQGTEAFF.

The rearrangement uses TRBV5-5 and TRBJ2-3; D call uncertain. The CDR3 is made up of 13 amino acids. Germline V gene data show CDR1 as SGHKS and CDR2 as YYEKEE (reference sequence). V was trimmed by 0 bases and J by 1 base, leaving 3 bases between them. In DNA form, the CDR3 reads TGTGCCAGCAGCTTGGTGCGCACAGATACGCAGTATTTT. Translated: CASSLVRTDTQYF. The full variable domain, rest sourced from reference TRBV5-5 and TRBJ2-3, is DAGVTQSPTHLIKTRGQQVTLRCSPISGHKSVSWYQQVLGQGPQFIFQYYEKEERGRGNFPDRFSARQFPNYSSELNVNALLLGDSALYLCASSLVRTDTQYFGPGTRLTVL.

The genes are TRBV7-8 and TRBJ2-3, with a tentative D call TRBD1 (5 bases). This CDR3 is 16 amino acids long. The germline V gene has CDR1 SGHVS and CDR2 FQNEAQ. V was pared by 1 base and J by 0 bases, with 11 bases between. The DNA of the CDR3 is TGTGCCAGCAGCTTAGGGGCCAGGGATAGCACAGATACGCAGTATTTT. Residues: CASSLGARDSTDTQYF. The variable domain in full, with the rest retrieved from reference TRBV7-8 and TRBJ2-3, is GAGVSQSPRYKVAKRGQDVALRCDPISGHVSLFWYQQALGQGPEFLTYFQNEAQLDKSGLPSDRFFAERPEGSVSTLKIQRTQQEDSAVYLCASSLGARDSTDTQYFGPGTRLTVL.

The V and J genes are TRBV19 and TRBJ2-7; 11 nucleotides line up with TRBD2. Germline loops: CDR1 LNHDA, CDR2 SQIVND (reference sequence). This CDR3 comprises 14 residues. Germline trimming cut 3 bases from V and 4 bases from J; bases unmatched to any gene: 2. The CDR3 DNA sequence: TGTGCCAGTAGTATGACTAGCGGGATTTACGAGCAGTACTTC. Its protein product is CASSMTSGIYEQYF.

The chain is built from TRBV6-1 and TRBJ1-2; weak D call: TRBD1 (5 bases). Trimming pared 6 bases from V and 5 bases from J, leaving 13 bases between. Germline values: CDR1 MNHNS, CDR2 SASEGT. The CDR3 sequence is 13 residues long. For the CDR3, the DNA is TGTGCCAGCAGCTCAGACAGCGCGTATGGCTACACCTTC. Its protein is CASSSDSAYGYTF.

The chain recombines TRBV4-2 with TRBJ1-3, with D possibly TRBD1 on 6 matching bases. The V end lost 5 bases, the J end lost 2 bases, and 13 bases lay between the germline ends. The CDR3 consists of 15 residues. Germline V CDR1 and CDR2: LGHNA, YNFKEQ. CDR3: CASSTHRAAGNTIYF. For the CDR3, the DNA is TGTGCCAGCAGCACCCACAGGGCGGCTGGAAACACCATATATTTT.

V is TRBV4-1 and J is TRBJ1-4; D remains unclear. V was trimmed by 3 bases and J by 7 bases, leaving 18 bases between them. Looked up from germline, CDR1 is MGHRA and CDR2 is YSYEKL. This CDR3 comprises 16 residues. The CDR3 DNA sequence: TGCGCCAGCAGCCAGAATGGAATGGGGTTTGCTGAAAAACTGTTTTTT. The encoded protein is CASSQNGMGFAEKLFF.

CDR3: CASSQGLVGTDTQYF. In DNA form, the CDR3 reads TGTGCCAGCAGCCAAGGACTGGTTGGCACAGATACGCAGTATTTT. The rearrangement links TRBV14 to TRBJ2-3; no clear D gene. This CDR3 contains 15 residues. The germline gives CDR1 SGHDN, CDR2 FVKESK. V lost 1 base to trimming and J lost 1 base, with 9 bases between them.

The V call is TRBV10-1, the J call TRBJ1-2; no clear D gene. Trimming took 7 bases from V and 6 from J, leaving 9 bases between them. CDR1 and CDR2 (germline): WNHNN, SYGVQD (reference sequence). The CDR3 runs to 11 residues. The CDR3 DNA reads TGCGCCAGCACCTCCAAGGATGGCTACACCTTC. Protein: CASTSKDGYTF.

This rearrangement joins TRBV6-1 to TRBJ2-5; perhaps TRBD1 as D (6 bases). The end of the DNA aligns better with TRBJ2-7, so the J call may be wrong. The CDR3 consists of 14 residues. CDR1 and CDR2 from the germline V gene are MNHNS and SASEGT. The CDR3 sequence: CASTESQGSYEQYF. CDR3 nucleotides: TGTGCCAGCACCGAGTCACAGGGTTCCTACGAGCAGTACTTC.

The J gene is TRBJ1-5, the V gene TRBV7-8, with a weak D call TRBD1 (5 bases). This CDR3 has 15 amino acids. Per germline, CDR1 SGHVS and CDR2 FQNEAQ. V gave up 3 bases and J gave up 3 bases, with 12 bases separating them. The CDR3, as DNA: TGTGCCAGCAGCTTTGAAGGGGCGAACAATCAGCCCCAGCATTTT. This translates into CASSFEGANNQPQHF.

The rearrangement uses TRBV30 and TRBJ2-7; TRBD2 matches 9 bases. CDR1 is GTSNPN, CDR2 SVGIG, per germline (reference sequence). This CDR3 has 16 amino acids. Trimming removed 0 bases from V and 6 bases from J; junction bases left unmatched: 12. CDR3 loop: CAWSVSPLAGVLEQYF. DNA of the CDR3: TGTGCCTGGAGTGTATCACCTTTAGCGGGAGTCCTCGAGCAGTACTTC.

The rearrangement joins TRBV27 to TRBJ2-7; D might be TRBD1 (6 bases). The V end was cut by 4 bases, the J end by 4 bases, with 14 bases between. Germline V CDR1 and CDR2: MNHEY, SMNVEV (reference sequence). The CDR3 covers 14 residues. CDR3 sequence (DNA): TGTGCCAGCAGTTCCGGGACAACCTTGTACGAGCAGTACTTC. This gives the protein CASSSGTTLYEQYF.

The chain combines TRBV28 with TRBJ1-1; D not certain. This CDR3 region has 15 residues. Germline lookup yields CDR1 MDHEN and CDR2 SYDVKM. Deletions cut 5 bases from V and 1 base from J, with 14 bases between. The CDR3 DNA reads as TGTGCCAGCAGTACCCCGGACTACCAGAACACTGAAGCTTTCTTT. Translated: CASSTPDYQNTEAFF. The entire variable domain, with the rest obtained from reference TRBV28 and TRBJ1-1, is as follows: DVKVTQSSRYLVKRTGEKVFLECVQDMDHENMFWYRQDPGLGLRLIYFSYDVKMKEKGDIPEGYSVSREKKERFSLILESASTNQTSMYLCASSTPDYQNTEAFFGQGTRLTVV.

This sequence joins TRBV15 and TRBJ2-3; 9 bases line up with TRBD2. CDR1 and CDR2 (germline): LNHNV, YYDKDF (reference sequence). V dropped 3 bases and J dropped 2; count of bases not matched to a gene: 3. CDR3 size: 15 residues. In DNA, the CDR3 is TGTGCCACCAGCAGCCTAGCGGGGCTCACAGATACGCAGTATTTT. Translated, it gives CATSSLAGLTDTQYF.

The rearrangement joins TRBV5-4 to TRBJ1-2; D is possibly TRBD1 (5 bases). Germline lookup yields CDR1 SGHNT and CDR2 YYREEE (reference sequence). The CDR3 has 14 residues. The ends were cut back, 4 bases at V and 2 bases at J, with 12 bases in the middle. The CDR3 DNA reads as TGTGCCAGCAGCCCCTGGACACAAAACTATGGCTACACCTTC. This translates into CASSPWTQNYGYTF.

The chain combines TRBV4-1 with TRBJ1-2; D possibly corresponds to TRBD1 (5 bases). Germline CDR1 and CDR2: MGHRA and YSYEKL. This CDR3 region has 15 residues. V lost 0 bases, J lost 8 bases, and 16 bases lay in between. CDR3 nucleotide sequence: TGCGCCAGCAGCCAAGATGATGGCAGGGTCAAGGGCTACACCTTC. Protein: CASSQDDGRVKGYTF.